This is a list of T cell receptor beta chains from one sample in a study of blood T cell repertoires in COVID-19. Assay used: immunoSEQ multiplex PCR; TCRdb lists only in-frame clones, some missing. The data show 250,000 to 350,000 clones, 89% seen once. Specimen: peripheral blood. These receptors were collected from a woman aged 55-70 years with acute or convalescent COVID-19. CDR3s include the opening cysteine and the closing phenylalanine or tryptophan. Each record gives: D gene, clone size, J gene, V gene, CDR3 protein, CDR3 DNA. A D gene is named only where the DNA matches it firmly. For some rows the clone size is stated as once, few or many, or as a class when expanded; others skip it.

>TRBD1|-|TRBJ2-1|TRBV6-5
CASRETGNEQFF
TGTGCCAGCAGAGAGACAGGGAATGAGCAGTTCTTC
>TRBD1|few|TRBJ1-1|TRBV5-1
CASSSGTGGALNTEAFF
TGCGCCAGCAGCTCAGGGACAGGGGGCGCTTTGAACACTGAAGCTTTCTTT
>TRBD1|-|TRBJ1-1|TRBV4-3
CASSQGWAGGEDTEAFF
TGCGCCAGCAGCCAAGGCTGGGCAGGGGGCGAGGACACTGAAGCTTTCTTT
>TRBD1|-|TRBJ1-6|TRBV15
CATSRDLTGDLKALHF
TGTGCCACCAGCAGAGATCTGACAGGGGATTTGAAAGCCCTCCACTTT
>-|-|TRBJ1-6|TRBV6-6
CASSVMSSYNSPLHF
TGTGCCAGCAGTGTAATGAGCTCCTATAATTCACCCCTCCACTTT
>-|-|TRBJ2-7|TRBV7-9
CASSLNGAYEQYF
TGTGCCAGCAGCTTAAACGGTGCCTACGAGCAGTACTTC
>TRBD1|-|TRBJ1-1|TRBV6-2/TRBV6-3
CASSYPYRGQDTEAFF
TGTGCCAGCAGTTACCCCTACAGGGGGCAAGACACTGAAGCTTTCTTT
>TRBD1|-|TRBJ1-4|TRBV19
CASSPSPWTGINEKLFF
TGTGCCAGTAGTCCATCTCCTTGGACAGGGATAAATGAAAAACTGTTTTTT
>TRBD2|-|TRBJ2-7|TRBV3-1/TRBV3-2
CASSQDNLAGGREQYF
TGTGCCAGCAGCCAAGATAACCTAGCGGGAGGGCGTGAGCAGTACTTC
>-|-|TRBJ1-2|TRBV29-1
CSVWGSFDSHNYGYTF
TGCAGCGTTTGGGGTTCCTTCGACAGCCACAACTATGGCTACACCTTC
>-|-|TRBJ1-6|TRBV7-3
CASRGQPGSPLHF
TGTGCCAGCAGGGGACAACCGGGGTCACCCCTCCACTTT
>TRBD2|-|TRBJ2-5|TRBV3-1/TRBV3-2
CASSPTLAGGQETQYF
TGTGCCAGCAGCCCGACCCTAGCGGGAGGACAAGAGACCCAGTACTTC
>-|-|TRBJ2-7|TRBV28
CASRWLDNPYEQYF
TGTGCCAGCAGGTGGTTGGACAACCCCTACGAGCAGTACTTC
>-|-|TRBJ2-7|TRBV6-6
CASSYSAENYEQYF
TGTGCCAGCAGTTACTCGGCGGAGAACTACGAGCAGTACTTC
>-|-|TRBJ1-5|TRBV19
CASSIGGLSNQPQHF
TGTGCCAGTAGTATAGGGGGACTTAGCAATCAGCCCCAGCATTTT
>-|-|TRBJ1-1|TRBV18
CASSPPGNSEAFF
TGTGCCAGCTCACCACCGGGCAACTCTGAAGCTTTCTTT
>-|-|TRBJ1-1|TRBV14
CASIQDLRGEAFF
TGTGCCAGCATCCAAGATCTGAGAGGGGAAGCTTTCTTT
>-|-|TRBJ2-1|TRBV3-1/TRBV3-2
CASSYRGLSSYNEQFF
TGTGCCAGCAGCTACAGGGGACTTAGCTCCTACAATGAGCAGTTCTTC
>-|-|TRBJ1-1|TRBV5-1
CASRSQGSGTEAFF
TGCGCCAGCAGATCCCAGGGGTCGGGCACTGAAGCTTTCTTT
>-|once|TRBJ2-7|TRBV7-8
CASSPMAGSPYEQYF
TGTGCCAGCAGCCCTATGGCAGGGTCCCCCTACGAGCAGTACTTC
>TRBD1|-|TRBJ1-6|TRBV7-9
CASSFTHSRDRGFGPLHF
TGTGCCAGCAGCTTCACCCATAGCCGGGACAGGGGGTTTGGACCCCTCCACTTT
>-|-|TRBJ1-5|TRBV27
CASSNTYQPQHF
TGTGCCAGCAGTAACACCTATCAGCCCCAGCATTTT